This T cell receptor beta chain was documented in a study of blood T cell repertoires in COVID-19 (TCRdb year 2020). Turning to the overall study: Samples from collaborators originated in the United States, Italy and Spain and spanned both the acute and convalescent phases of COVID-19. The samples were drawn from two sources: the first 160 participants of the ongoing ImmuneRACE study, and 1,000 to 1,500 subjects contributed by 6 global collaborators. The dataset comprised deeply sampled blood TCRbeta repertoires from subjects exposed to, actively infected with, or recovered from COVID-19. The material from the prospective study consisted of cDNA or gDNA derived from T cells, B-cell-depleted T cells, or PBMCs. A de-identified subject ID, COVID-19 status, age in years and sex were almost always included in the sample metadata. Where available, HLA class I and class II types were taken from metadata supplied by the sample provider and were not determined by assay-based typing. The repertoires were released in a freely available public database meant as a resource for research on the immune response to SARS-CoV-2. What the work shows at the level of the full study, not this receptor alone: How much clinical and demographic metadata was included differed by source and by participant, and the metadata was provided uncurated.

For this chain, trimming is 6 bases at the V end and 9 bases at the J end, and the number of junction bases without a gene match is 7. The CDR3 runs 14 residues from the cysteine to the phenylalanine. The only DNA kept is the CDR3, 42 bases in frame from the first base. Sequences LNHDA (CDR1) and SQIVND (CDR2) are obtained from the germline V gene (reference sequence). Note on this clone: The antigen this receptor binds is unknown. The input lacks base qualities; no much larger clone sits a single base away.

The immunoSEQ Assay, a bias-controlled multiplex PCR, was used to amplify TCRbeta CDR3 regions from genomic DNA. In the original analysis: The number of nucleated cells in each sample was estimated by amplification of reference gene primers within the assay. To quantify the absolute abundance of each unique TCRbeta CDR3 rearrangement, sequence reads were collapsed and filtered. For each sample, productive Simpson clonality was calculated as the square root of Simpson's diversity index over productive rearrangements. The table comes from immuneACCESS by way of TCRdb, which keeps in-frame sequences with V and J called. Part of the clones is missing from these tables; in studies checked, under half for an unresolved V gene and the rest for unknown reasons. The V and J calls and the clone size are those of that table, but D and trimming were determined from the DNA. Present in this sample are about 140,000 clones, 70% to 85% of which were seen just once. The ten largest clonotypes hold roughly 3.4% of the sample.

Collaborating institutions collected whole blood in K2EDTA tubes following their own protocols. For TCRbeta analysis, collaborator samples were shipped as frozen whole blood, as isolated PBMCs, or as DNA extracted from either sample type. The sequencing sample was made of peripheral blood. The sequence joins TRBV19 to TRBJ2-1, with 11 bases matching TRBD2. This clonotype originated in a man between 60 and 70 years old with acute or convalescent COVID-19. The CDR3 sequence is CASSKDGTSGEQFF. The sequenced DNA is TGTGCCAGTAGCAAGGACGGGACTAGCGGTGAGCAGTTCTTC.